These 29 T cell receptor beta chains were sequenced from one sample in a study of blood T cell repertoires in COVID-19. Profiled with immunoSEQ multiplex PCR; TCRdb holds only in-frame clones, not every one. The sample has approximately 500,000 clones, less than 90% seen once. The sample consisted of peripheral blood. Every receptor here comes from a woman aged 45-65 years with COVID-19, enrolled during active disease.

V gene TRBV18 combines with J gene TRBJ2-1; TRBD1 agrees at 9 bases. The CDR3 runs 14 residues. Germline-derived CDR1 and CDR2 are KGHSH and LQKENI. Trimming removed 3 bases from V and 3 bases from J; junction bases left unmatched: 0. The CDR3 bases are TGTGCCAGCTCACCGGGACAGGGCTACAATGAGCAGTTCTTC. The encoded protein is CASSPGQGYNEQFF.

The CDR3 DNA reads TGTGCCAGCAGCTTATCAGGGGGCAACGATAATTCACCCCTCCACTTT. This sequence encodes CASSLSGGNDNSPLHF. The chain has TRBV11-2 and TRBJ1-6, with 8 bases matching TRBD1. This CDR3 is 16 amino acids long. After removal of 2 bases from V and 5 bases from J, the junction contained 5 bases not matched to a gene. Looked up from germline, CDR1 is SGHAT and CDR2 is FQNNGV.

This clone has a single count. The genes are TRBV30 and TRBJ2-6, with D possibly TRBD2 on 6 matching bases. V was pared by 7 bases and J by 4 bases, with 8 bases between. The CDR3 is made up of 12 amino acids. The germline CDR1 and CDR2 sequences are GTSNPN and SVGIG (reference sequence). This chain's CDR3 is CASLAGANVLTF. The CDR3, as DNA: TGTGCCTCCCTAGCGGGGGCCAACGTCCTGACTTTC. Looking up the rest from reference TRBV30 and TRBJ2-6 gives the full variable domain: SQTIHQWPATLVQPVGSPLSLECTVEGTSNPNLYWYRQAAGRGLQLLFYSVGIGQISSEVPQNLSASRPQDRQFILSSKKLLLSDSGFYLCASLAGANVLTFGAGSRLTVL.

The chain has TRBV19 and TRBJ1-1; D unresolved. Germline loops: CDR1 LNHDA, CDR2 SQIVND (reference sequence). The V end was cut by 0 bases, the J end by 2 bases, with 10 bases between. CDR3 length equals 15 residues. The CDR3 reads CASSIDTSLNTEAFF. Here the CDR3 DNA reads TGTGCCAGTAGTATAGACACCAGTCTTAACACTGAAGCTTTCTTT.

The V gene is TRBV20-1, the J gene TRBJ1-1; 8 nucleotides line up with TRBD1. Germline CDR1 is DFQATT and CDR2 is SNEGSKA (reference sequence). This CDR3 spans 11 amino acids. The J segment lost 8 bases and the V segment lost 5 bases, leaving 4 bases of the junction unmatched. In DNA form, the CDR3 reads TGCAGTGCTTCAGGGGGCGGCGAAGCTTTCTTT. This gives the protein CSASGGGEAFF.

The V gene is TRBV15, the J gene TRBJ2-5, with D possibly being TRBD2 (5 bases). Trimming removed 1 base from V and 5 bases from J, with 11 bases in between. CDR1 is LNHNV and CDR2 is YYDKDF in the germline V gene (reference sequence). The CDR3 loop spans 14 amino acids. CDR3 in DNA: TGTGCCACCAGCAGAGGGCGAAGGGAGGAGACCCAGTACTTC. Protein sequence: CATSRGRREETQYF. The full variable domain, rest sourced from reference TRBV15 and TRBJ2-5, is DAMVIQNPRYQVTQFGKPVTLSCSQTLNHNVMYWYQQKSSQAPKLLFHYYDKDFNNEADTPDNFQSRRPNTSFCFLDIRSPGLGDTAMYLCATSRGRREETQYFGPGTRLLVL.

The chain has TRBV18 and TRBJ1-4, with 8 bases fitting TRBD1. The V segment lost 3 bases and the J segment 8 bases; nucleotides outside the gene matches: 8. The CDR3 has 15 amino acids. The germline gives CDR1 KGHSH, CDR2 LQKENI. The CDR3 loop reads CASSPRQGKNEKLFF. CDR3 DNA sequence: TGTGCCAGCTCACCCAGACAGGGGAAGAACGAAAAACTGTTTTTT.

This rearrangement joins TRBV6-5 to TRBJ2-7; weak D call: TRBD2 (5 bases). Germline V CDR1 and CDR2: MNHEY, SVGAGI. Trimming left V 5 bases short and J 5 bases short, with 16 bases between. The CDR3 has 14 residues. The CDR3 sequence is CASSRAVSGNEQYF. Written as DNA, the CDR3 is TGTGCCAGCAGTCGGGCGGTATCGGGGAACGAGCAGTACTTC.

V is TRBV7-2 and J is TRBJ2-1, with 10 bases identical to TRBD2. The CDR3 length is 14 residues. The germline CDR1 and CDR2 sequences are SGHTA and FQGNSA. V dropped 5 bases and J dropped 7; count of bases not matched to a gene: 5. For the CDR3, the DNA is TGTGCCAGCAGCCCCTTTAGCGGGGGGAATGAGCAGTTCTTC. Residues: CASSPFSGGNEQFF.

This clone was counted between two and nine times. V and J are TRBV12-3 or TRBV12-4 and TRBJ1-3; D perhaps matches TRBD1 (5 bases). The CDR3 length is 12 residues. Between the trimmed V and J ends, which lost 8 bases and 0 bases, there was a span of 5 bases. Here the CDR3 reads CASDSSGNTIYF. The CDR3 bases are TGTGCCAGCGACAGCTCTGGAAACACCATATATTTT.

J is TRBJ2-4 and V is TRBV12-3 or TRBV12-4; 10 bases align to TRBD1. Trimming cost V 6 bases and J 14 bases; bases outside gene matches: 7. This CDR3 has 12 amino acids. CDR3 sequence (DNA): TGTGCCAGCAGCCTATCGACAGGGGGCGAGTACTTC. Its protein product is CASSLSTGGEYF.

Concerning this clone: One end of the junction is discordant with germline, which a read error may explain. The rearrangement uses TRBV3-1 (or the pseudogene TRBV3-2) and TRBJ1-1; perhaps TRBD1 as D (5 bases). The CDR3 length is 16 residues. Germline-derived CDR1 and CDR2 are LGHDT and YNNKEL (reference sequence). CDR3 in DNA: TGTGCCAGCCGTTGGGGCGACGGTGACCTGAACTCTGAAGCTTTCTTT. Its translation is CASRWGDGDLNSEAFF.

The CDR3 loop is CASGLLQRRFF. CDR3 nucleotide sequence: TGTGCTAGTGGTTTGCTACAGAGACGGTTCTTC. The chain links TRBV12-5 to TRBJ2-1; D remains ambiguous. V lost 2 bases, J lost 15 bases, and 11 bases lay in between. Germline V gene data show CDR1 as LGHNT and CDR2 as FRNRAP. CDR3 length: 11 amino acids. Looking up the rest from reference TRBV12-5 and TRBJ2-1 gives the full variable domain: DARVTQTPRHKVTEMGQEVTMRCQPILGHNTVFWYRQTMMQGLELLAYFRNRAPLDDSGMPKDRFSAEMPDATLATLKIQPSEPRDSAVYFCASGLLQRRFFGPGTRLTVL.

The chain recombines TRBV5-1 with TRBJ2-7; 7 bases are a match to TRBD2. CDR1 and CDR2 from the germline V gene are SGHRS and YFSETQ. The CDR3 has 13 residues. Germline trimming cut 4 bases from V and 6 bases from J; bases unmatched to any gene: 7. DNA for the CDR3: TGCGCCAGCAGCAGTAGCGGGCAAAGCGAGCAGTACTTC. This gives the protein CASSSSGQSEQYF.

V and J are TRBV5-1 and TRBJ1-1; possible D gene TRBD1, 5 bases. The V gene's germline CDR1 is SGHRS and CDR2 YFSETQ. This CDR3 has 13 amino acids. Trimming shortened V by 4 bases and J by 2 bases, and 9 bases separated the two germline ends. DNA of the CDR3: TGCGCCAGCAGCCCGGGGGATAACACTGAAGCTTTCTTT. Translation: CASSPGDNTEAFF.

The chain employs TRBV7-8 and TRBJ2-5; 10 bases are shared with TRBD1. CDR1 is SGHVS and CDR2 is FQNEAQ in the germline V gene. V gave up 5 bases and J gave up 5 bases; unmatched junction bases: 8. CDR3 length equals 15 residues. The CDR3 reads CASSLDRGLGETQYF. The CDR3 DNA reads as TGTGCCAGCAGCCTCGACAGGGGGCTCGGGGAGACCCAGTACTTC.

The genes are TRBV7-6 and TRBJ1-1, with D tentatively TRBD1 (5 bases). V was clipped by 2 bases and J by 6 bases, with 10 bases between them. The CDR3 contains 13 residues. Germline V gives CDR1 SGHVS, CDR2 FNYEAQ. The CDR3 region has the DNA TGTGCCAGCAGCTTACAGGGAGGGTCTGAAGCTTTCTTT. As protein: CASSLQGGSEAFF.

The chain carries TRBV6-5 and TRBJ2-3; the D is unclear. V shed 4 bases and J shed 4 bases, with 6 bases lying between them. Germline V lookup: CDR1 MNHEY, CDR2 SVGAGI. CDR3 length: 12 amino acids. The CDR3 DNA sequence: TGTGCCAGCAGTTCCCCGGCAGATACGCAGTATTTT. Protein: CASSSPADTQYF.

The genes are TRBV24-1 and TRBJ2-5; no clear D. Germline lookup yields CDR1 KGHDR and CDR2 SFDVKD. V was shortened by 6 bases and J by 2 bases, with 12 bases between the two germline ends. The CDR3 extends over 14 amino acids. The DNA of the CDR3 is TGTGCCACCAGTCAGGTCGGCCGACAAGAGACCCAGTACTTC. Its protein product is CATSQVGRQETQYF.

This sequence joins TRBV6-5 and TRBJ1-1, with 7 bases that match TRBD1. The CDR3 totals 14 residues. The germline V gene encodes CDR1 MNHEY and CDR2 SVGAGI. Trimming at V came to 7 bases and at J to 5 bases, leaving 10 bases not matched to a gene. The CDR3: CASTSRDRGTEAFF. The CDR3 bases are TGTGCCAGCACCTCCCGGGACAGAGGGACTGAAGCTTTCTTT.

This chain joins TRBV5-5 and TRBJ1-1, with D perhaps matching TRBD1 (5 bases). Trimming shortened V by 6 bases and J by 0 bases, and 12 bases separated the two germline ends. CDR3 length equals 14 residues. Germline-derived CDR1 and CDR2 are SGHKS and YYEKEE (reference sequence). CDR3 protein: CASTGVGMNTEAFF. In nucleotides, the CDR3 is TGTGCCAGCACGGGGGTTGGGATGAACACTGAAGCTTTCTTT. Based on the CDR3 plus reference TRBV5-5 and TRBJ1-1, the full variable domain is DAGVTQSPTHLIKTRGQQVTLRCSPISGHKSVSWYQQVLGQGPQFIFQYYEKEERGRGNFPDRFSARQFPNYSSELNVNALLLGDSALYLCASTGVGMNTEAFFGQGTRLTVV.

This chain uses TRBV2 with TRBJ1-4; D may be TRBD1 (5 bases). The CDR3 loop spans 16 amino acids. Germline V gives CDR1 SNHLY, CDR2 FYNNEI. V dropped 4 bases and J dropped 4 bases, with 16 bases sitting between them. Here the CDR3 DNA reads TGTGCCAGCAGTGGGACCACCCGGGGGGTTAATGAAAAACTGTTTTTT. Protein product: CASSGTTRGVNEKLFF.

This chain joins TRBV11-3 and TRBJ2-3; 9 bases are shared with TRBD1. CDR3 length: 16 amino acids. The ends lost 1 base at V and 4 bases at J; junction bases unmatched: 6. Germline CDR1 reads SGHNT; CDR2 reads YENEEA. In DNA form, the CDR3 reads TGTGCCAGCAGCTTAGCCGGACAGGGGCGACCAGATACGCAGTATTTT. Protein: CASSLAGQGRPDTQYF.

The V gene is TRBV12-5, the J gene TRBJ1-1, with D unclear. Germline lookup yields CDR1 LGHNT and CDR2 FRNRAP. V gave up 6 bases and J gave up 8 bases, with 10 bases separating them. There are 11 residues in the CDR3. CDR3 in amino acids: CASGRQKEAFF. The CDR3 nucleotides are TGTGCTAGTGGCCGTCAGAAGGAAGCTTTCTTT.

The V call is TRBV29-1, the J call TRBJ2-7; TRBD1 matches at 7 bases. CDR1 is SQVTM and CDR2 is ANQGSEA in the germline V gene. With V trimmed by 6 bases and J by 0 bases, 5 bases remained unmatched. This CDR3 contains 13 residues. Here the CDR3 reads CSVVRDSSYEQYF. In DNA form, the CDR3 reads TGCAGCGTCGTCCGGGACAGCTCCTACGAGCAGTACTTC.

This chain connects TRBV14 to TRBJ1-2; a weak D match, TRBD1 (6 bases). The CDR3 contains 13 residues. V gave up 3 bases and J gave up 5 bases, with 10 bases separating them. The V gene's germline CDR1 is SGHDN and CDR2 FVKESK. The CDR3 reads CASSHRTDYGYTF. CDR3 bases: TGTGCCAGCAGCCACCGGACAGATTATGGCTACACCTTC.

The chain uses TRBV5-1 and TRBJ1-6, with 7 positions matching TRBD1. CDR3 length equals 15 residues. Germline CDR1 reads SGHRS; CDR2 reads YFSETQ. V shed 5 bases, J shed 0 bases, and the junction held 2 bases outside the gene matches. The DNA of the CDR3 is TGCGCCAGCAGTACAGGGGCCTCCTATAATTCACCCCTCCACTTT. It encodes CASSTGASYNSPLHF.

The J gene is TRBJ1-1, the V gene TRBV11-2; D is perhaps TRBD1 (5 bases). The CDR3 loop spans 16 amino acids. Trimming stripped 2 bases from V and 3 bases from J, with 16 bases between. Germline CDR1 and CDR2: SGHAT and FQNNGV. CDR3 DNA: TGTGCCAGCAGCTTAATCGGGGGTTCGGGGCACACTGAAGCTTTCTTT. This gives the protein CASSLIGGSGHTEAFF. Filled out from reference TRBV11-2 and TRBJ1-1, the complete variable domain reads EAGVAQSPRYKIIEKRQSVAFWCNPISGHATLYWYQQILGQGPKLLIQFQNNGVVDDSQLPKDRFSAERLKGVDSTLKIQPAKLEDSAVYLCASSLIGGSGHTEAFFGQGTRLTVV.

To note about this clone: In the same sample, other DNA sequences code for this CDR3. The V gene is TRBV18, the J gene TRBJ2-7, with D possibly matching TRBD1 (6 bases). The CDR3 totals 13 residues. With 3 bases removed from V and 2 bases from J, the gap between germline ends came to 8 bases. From germline, CDR1 is KGHSH and CDR2 LQKENI. CDR3: CASSPGTPYEQYF. The CDR3, as DNA: TGTGCCAGCTCACCCGGGACACCCTACGAGCAGTACTTC. Combining the CDR3 with reference TRBV18 and TRBJ2-7 gives the whole variable domain NAGVMQNPRHLVRRRGQEARLRCSPMKGHSHVYWYRQLPEEGLKFMVYLQKENIIDESGMPKERFSAEFPKEGPSILRIQQVVRGDSAAYFCASSPGTPYEQYFGPGTRLTVT.